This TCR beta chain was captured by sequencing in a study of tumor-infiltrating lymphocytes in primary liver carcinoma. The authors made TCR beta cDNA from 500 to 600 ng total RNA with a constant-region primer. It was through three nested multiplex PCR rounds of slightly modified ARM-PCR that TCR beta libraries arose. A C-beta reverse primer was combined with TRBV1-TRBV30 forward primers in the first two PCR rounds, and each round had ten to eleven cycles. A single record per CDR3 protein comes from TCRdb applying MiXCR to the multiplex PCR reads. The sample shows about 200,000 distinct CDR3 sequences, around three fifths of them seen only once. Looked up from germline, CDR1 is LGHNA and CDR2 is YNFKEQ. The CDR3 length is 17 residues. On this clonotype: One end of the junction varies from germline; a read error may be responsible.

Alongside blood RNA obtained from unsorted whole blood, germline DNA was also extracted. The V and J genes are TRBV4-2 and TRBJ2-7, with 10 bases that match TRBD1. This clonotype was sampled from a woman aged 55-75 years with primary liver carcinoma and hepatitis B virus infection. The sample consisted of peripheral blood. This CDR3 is CVSSRSAGTGETYEQYF. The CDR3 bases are TGTGTCAGCAGCCGGTCCGCGGGGACAGGGGAAACCTACGAGCAGTACTTC.